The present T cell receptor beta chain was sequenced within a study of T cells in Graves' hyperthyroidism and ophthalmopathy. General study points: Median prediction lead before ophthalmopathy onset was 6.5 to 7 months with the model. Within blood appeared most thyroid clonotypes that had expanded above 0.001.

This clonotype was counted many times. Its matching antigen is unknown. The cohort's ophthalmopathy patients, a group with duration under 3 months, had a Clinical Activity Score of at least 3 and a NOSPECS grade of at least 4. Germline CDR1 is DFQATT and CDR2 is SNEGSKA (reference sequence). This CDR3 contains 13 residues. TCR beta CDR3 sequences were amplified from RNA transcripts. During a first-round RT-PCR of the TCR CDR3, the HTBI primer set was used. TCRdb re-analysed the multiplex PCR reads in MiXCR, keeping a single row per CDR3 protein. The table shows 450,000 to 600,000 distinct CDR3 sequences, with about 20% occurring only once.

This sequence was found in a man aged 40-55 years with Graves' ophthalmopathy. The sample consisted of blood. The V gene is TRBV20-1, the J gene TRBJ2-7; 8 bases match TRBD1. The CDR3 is CSGTGTGTYEQYF. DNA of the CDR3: TGCAGCGGCACCGGGACAGGAACTTACGAGCAGTACTTC.